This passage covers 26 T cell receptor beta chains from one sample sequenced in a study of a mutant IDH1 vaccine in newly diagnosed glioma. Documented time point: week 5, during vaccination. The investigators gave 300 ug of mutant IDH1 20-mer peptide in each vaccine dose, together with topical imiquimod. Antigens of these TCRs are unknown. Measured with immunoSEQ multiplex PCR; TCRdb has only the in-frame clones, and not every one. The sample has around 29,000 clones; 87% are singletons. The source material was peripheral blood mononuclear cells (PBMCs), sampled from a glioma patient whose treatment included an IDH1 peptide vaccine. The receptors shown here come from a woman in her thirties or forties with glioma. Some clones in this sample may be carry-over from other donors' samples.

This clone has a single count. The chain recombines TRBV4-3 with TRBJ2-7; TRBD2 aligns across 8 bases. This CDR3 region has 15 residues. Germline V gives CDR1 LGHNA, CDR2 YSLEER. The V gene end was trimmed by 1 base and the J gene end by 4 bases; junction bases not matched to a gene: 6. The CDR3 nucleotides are TGCGCCAGCAGCCAAGTCGGCGGGGGGCAATACGAGCAGTACTTC. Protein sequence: CASSQVGGGQYEQYF.

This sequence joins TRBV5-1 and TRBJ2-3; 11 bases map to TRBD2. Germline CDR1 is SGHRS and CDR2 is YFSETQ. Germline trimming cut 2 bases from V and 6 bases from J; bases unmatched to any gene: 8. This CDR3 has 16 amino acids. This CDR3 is CASSLTLAGAQDTQYF. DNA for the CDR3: TGCGCCAGCAGCTTAACACTAGCGGGAGCACAGGATACGCAGTATTTT.

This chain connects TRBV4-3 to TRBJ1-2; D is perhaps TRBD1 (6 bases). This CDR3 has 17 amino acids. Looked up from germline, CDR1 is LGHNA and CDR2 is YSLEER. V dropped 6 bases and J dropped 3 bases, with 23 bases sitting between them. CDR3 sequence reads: CASSPSTGSSPYYGYTF. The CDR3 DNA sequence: TGCGCCAGCAGTCCTAGCACAGGGTCCTCGCCCTACTATGGCTACACCTTC.

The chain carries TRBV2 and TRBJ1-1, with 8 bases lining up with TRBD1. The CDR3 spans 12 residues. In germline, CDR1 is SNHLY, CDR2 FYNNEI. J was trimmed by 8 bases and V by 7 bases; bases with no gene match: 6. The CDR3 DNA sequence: TGTGCCAGCATCAAGGACAGGGTAGAAGCTTTCTTT. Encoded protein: CASIKDRVEAFF.

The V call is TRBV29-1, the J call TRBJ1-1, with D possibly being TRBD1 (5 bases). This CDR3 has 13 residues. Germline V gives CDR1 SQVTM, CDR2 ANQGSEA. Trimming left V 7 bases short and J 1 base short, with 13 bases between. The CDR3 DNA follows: TGCAGCGCGAGGAGGGGCCCGAACACTGAAGCTTTCTTT. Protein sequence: CSARRGPNTEAFF.

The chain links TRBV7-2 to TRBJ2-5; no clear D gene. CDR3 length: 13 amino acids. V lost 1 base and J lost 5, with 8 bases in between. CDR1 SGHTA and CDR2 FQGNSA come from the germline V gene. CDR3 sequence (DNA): TGTGCCAGCAGCTTAGACCTGGGGGAGACCCAGTACTTC. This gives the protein CASSLDLGETQYF.

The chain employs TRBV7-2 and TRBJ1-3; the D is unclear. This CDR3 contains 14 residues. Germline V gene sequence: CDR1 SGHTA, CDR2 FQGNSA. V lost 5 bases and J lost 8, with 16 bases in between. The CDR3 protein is CASSAGGEWDTIYF. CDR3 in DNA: TGTGCCAGCAGCGCCGGCGGCGAGTGGGACACCATATATTTT.

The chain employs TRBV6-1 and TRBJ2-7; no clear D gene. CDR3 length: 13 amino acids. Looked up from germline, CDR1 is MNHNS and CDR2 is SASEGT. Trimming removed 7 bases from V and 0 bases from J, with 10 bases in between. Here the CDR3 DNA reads TGTGCCAGCACCTGGACGGCCTCCTACGAGCAGTACTTC. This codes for CASTWTASYEQYF.

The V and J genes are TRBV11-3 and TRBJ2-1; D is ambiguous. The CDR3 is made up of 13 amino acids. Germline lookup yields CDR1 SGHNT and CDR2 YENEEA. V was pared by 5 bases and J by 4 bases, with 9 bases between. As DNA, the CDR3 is TGTGCCAGCAGCCCGTATGGGTACAATGAGCAGTTCTTC. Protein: CASSPYGYNEQFF.

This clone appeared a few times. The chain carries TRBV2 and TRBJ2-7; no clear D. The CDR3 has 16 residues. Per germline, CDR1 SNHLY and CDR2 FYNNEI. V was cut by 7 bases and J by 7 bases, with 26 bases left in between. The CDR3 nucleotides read TGTGCCAGCACTCCCGGTCGGTCCAACCCGGCTCGGGAGCAGTACTTC. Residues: CASTPGRSNPAREQYF. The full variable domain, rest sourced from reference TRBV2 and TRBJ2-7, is EPEVTQTPSHQVTQMGQEVILRCVPISNHLYFYWYRQILGQKVEFLVSFYNNEISEKSEIFDDQFSVERPDGSNFTLKIRSTKLEDSAMYFCASTPGRSNPAREQYFGPGTRLTVT.

In DNA form, the CDR3 reads TGTGCCAGCAGGGTGACACCTAACTATGGCTACACCTTC. As protein: CASRVTPNYGYTF. V gene TRBV6-5 combines with J gene TRBJ1-2, with D unclear. This CDR3 comprises 13 residues. Per the germline V gene, CDR1 is MNHEY and CDR2 is SVGAGI. The V end lost 6 bases, the J end lost 0 bases, and 8 bases lay between the germline ends.

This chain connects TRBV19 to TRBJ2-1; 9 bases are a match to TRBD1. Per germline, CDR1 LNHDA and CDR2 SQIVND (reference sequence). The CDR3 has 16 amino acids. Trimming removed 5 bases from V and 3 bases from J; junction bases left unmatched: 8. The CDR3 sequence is CASSWGTGIGYNEQFF. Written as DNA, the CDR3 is TGTGCCAGTAGTTGGGGGACAGGGATTGGCTACAATGAGCAGTTCTTC. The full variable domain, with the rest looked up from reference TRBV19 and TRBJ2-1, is DGGITQSPKYLFRKEGQNVTLSCEQNLNHDAMYWYRQDPGQGLRLIYYSQIVNDFQKGDIAEGYSVSREKKESFPLTVTSAQKNPTAFYLCASSWGTGIGYNEQFFGPGTRLTVL.

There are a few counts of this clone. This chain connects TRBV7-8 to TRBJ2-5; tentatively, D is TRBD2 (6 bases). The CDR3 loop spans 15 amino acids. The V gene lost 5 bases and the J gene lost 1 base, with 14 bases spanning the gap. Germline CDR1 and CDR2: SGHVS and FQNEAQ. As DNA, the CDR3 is TGTGCCAGCAGCCCAAGGAGGGCAGCCCAAGAGACCCAGTACTTC. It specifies CASSPRRAAQETQYF.

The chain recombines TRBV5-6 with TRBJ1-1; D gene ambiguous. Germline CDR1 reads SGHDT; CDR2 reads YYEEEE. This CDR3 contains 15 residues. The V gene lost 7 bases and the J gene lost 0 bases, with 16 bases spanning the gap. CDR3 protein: CASGPPGIMNTEAFF. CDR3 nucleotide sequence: TGTGCCAGCGGCCCCCCCGGGATTATGAACACTGAAGCTTTCTTT. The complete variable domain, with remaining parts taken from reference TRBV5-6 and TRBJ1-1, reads DAGVTQSPTHLIKTRGQQVTLRCSPKSGHDTVSWYQQALGQGPQFIFQYYEEEERQRGNFPDRFSGHQFPNYSSELNVNALLLGDSALYLCASGPPGIMNTEAFFGQGTRLTVV.

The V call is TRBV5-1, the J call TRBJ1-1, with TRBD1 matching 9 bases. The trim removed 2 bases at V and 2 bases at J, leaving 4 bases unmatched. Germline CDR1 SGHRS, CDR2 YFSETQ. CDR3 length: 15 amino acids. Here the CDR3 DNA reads TGCGCCAGCAGCTTACAGGGGGCTGGAAACACTGAAGCTTTCTTT. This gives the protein CASSLQGAGNTEAFF.

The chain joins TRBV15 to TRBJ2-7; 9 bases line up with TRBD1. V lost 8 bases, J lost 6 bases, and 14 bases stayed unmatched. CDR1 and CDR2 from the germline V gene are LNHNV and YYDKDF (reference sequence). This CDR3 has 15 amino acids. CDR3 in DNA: TGTGCCACCTCGCAGGGGGGGACAGGGTCTTCCGAGCAGTACTTC. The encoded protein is CATSQGGTGSSEQYF.

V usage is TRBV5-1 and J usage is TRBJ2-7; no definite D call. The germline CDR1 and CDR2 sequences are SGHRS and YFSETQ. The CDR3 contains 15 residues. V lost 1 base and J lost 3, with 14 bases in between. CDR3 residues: CASSLSRAAVYEQYF. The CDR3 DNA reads TGCGCCAGCAGCTTGAGTCGCGCGGCCGTCTACGAGCAGTACTTC.

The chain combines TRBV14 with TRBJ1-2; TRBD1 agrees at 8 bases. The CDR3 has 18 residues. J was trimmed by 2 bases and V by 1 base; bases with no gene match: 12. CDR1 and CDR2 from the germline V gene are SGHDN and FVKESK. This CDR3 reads CASSQGFHRGIPNYGYTF. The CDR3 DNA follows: TGTGCCAGCAGCCAAGGTTTTCACAGGGGGATTCCAAACTATGGCTACACCTTC.

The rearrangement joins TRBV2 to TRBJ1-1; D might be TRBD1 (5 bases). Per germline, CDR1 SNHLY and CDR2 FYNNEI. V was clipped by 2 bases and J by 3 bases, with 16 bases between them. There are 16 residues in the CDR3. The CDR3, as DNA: TGTGCCAGCAGTGAAATAGGGCAGGGTGAGGACACTGAAGCTTTCTTT. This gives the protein CASSEIGQGEDTEAFF.

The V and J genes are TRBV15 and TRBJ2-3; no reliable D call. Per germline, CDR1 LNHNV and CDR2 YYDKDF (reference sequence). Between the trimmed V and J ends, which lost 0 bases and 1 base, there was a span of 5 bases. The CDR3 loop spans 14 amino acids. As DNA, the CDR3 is TGTGCCACCAGCAGAGATAGGGGCACAGATACGCAGTATTTT. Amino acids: CATSRDRGTDTQYF.

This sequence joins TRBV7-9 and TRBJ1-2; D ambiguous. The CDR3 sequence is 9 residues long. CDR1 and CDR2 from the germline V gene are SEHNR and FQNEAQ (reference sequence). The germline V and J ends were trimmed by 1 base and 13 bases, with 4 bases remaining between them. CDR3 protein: CASSLEATF. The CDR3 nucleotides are TGTGCCAGCAGCTTAGAAGCCACCTTC.

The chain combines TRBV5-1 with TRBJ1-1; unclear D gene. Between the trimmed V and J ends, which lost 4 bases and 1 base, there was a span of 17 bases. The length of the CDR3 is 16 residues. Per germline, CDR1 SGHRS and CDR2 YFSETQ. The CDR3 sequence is CASSPGLWEPNTEAFF. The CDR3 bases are TGCGCCAGCAGCCCCGGATTGTGGGAACCGAACACTGAAGCTTTCTTT.

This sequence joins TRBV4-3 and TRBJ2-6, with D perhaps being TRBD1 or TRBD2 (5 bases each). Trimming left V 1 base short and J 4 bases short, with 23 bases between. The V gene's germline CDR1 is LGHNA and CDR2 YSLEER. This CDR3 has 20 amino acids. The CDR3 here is CASSQGHRDLLYSGANVLTF. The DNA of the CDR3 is TGCGCCAGCAGCCAAGGCCACCGGGACCTTCTGTATTCCGGGGCCAACGTCCTGACTTTC.

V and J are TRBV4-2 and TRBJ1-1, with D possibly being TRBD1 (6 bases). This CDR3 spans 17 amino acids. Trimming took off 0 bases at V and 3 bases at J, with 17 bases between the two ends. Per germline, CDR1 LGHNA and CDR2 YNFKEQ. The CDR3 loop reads CASSQDGVRDKHTEAFF. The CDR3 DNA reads TGTGCCAGCAGCCAAGATGGAGTCAGGGACAAACACACTGAAGCTTTCTTT.

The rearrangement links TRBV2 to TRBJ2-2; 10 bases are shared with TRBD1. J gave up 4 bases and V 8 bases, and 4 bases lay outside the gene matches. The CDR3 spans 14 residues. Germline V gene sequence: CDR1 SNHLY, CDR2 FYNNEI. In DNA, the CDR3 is TGTGCCAGCCGGGACAGGGGCGGCACCGGGGAGCTGTTTTTT. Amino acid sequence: CASRDRGGTGELFF. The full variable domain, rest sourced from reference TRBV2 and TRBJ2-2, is EPEVTQTPSHQVTQMGQEVILRCVPISNHLYFYWYRQILGQKVEFLVSFYNNEISEKSEIFDDQFSVERPDGSNFTLKIRSTKLEDSAMYFCASRDRGGTGELFFGEGSRLTVL.

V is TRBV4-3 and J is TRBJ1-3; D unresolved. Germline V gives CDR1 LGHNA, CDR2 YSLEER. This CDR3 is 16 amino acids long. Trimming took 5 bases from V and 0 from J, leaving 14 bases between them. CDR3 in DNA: TGCGCCAGCAGCGAGGCAGCTTCATACTCTGGAAACACCATATATTTT. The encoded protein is CASSEAASYSGNTIYF.